Each of the 9 T cell receptor beta chains below was sequenced from the same sample in a study of blood T cells in healthy people across ages. Using a J-beta primer mix together with a sample-barcoded 5' primer, a second PCR was run for roughly 7 to 12 cycles. TCRdb reprocessed the 5' RACE reads via MiXCR and lists one record per CDR3 protein. This sample has 700,000 to 800,000 distinct CDR3 sequences, with about 40% found just once. Sequencing was performed on blood. Receptors originate from a woman aged 55-70 years in good health.

The chain combines TRBV25-1 with TRBJ1-1; D is possibly TRBD1 (6 bases). This CDR3 contains 13 residues. Trimming took 3 bases from V and 7 from J, leaving 12 bases between them. Germline CDR1 is MGHDK and CDR2 is SYGVNS. As DNA, the CDR3 is TGTGCCAGCAGTGACATTGGACAGAGTGAAGCTTTCTTT. Translating gives CASSDIGQSEAFF. The whole variable domain, remainder taken from reference TRBV25-1 and TRBJ1-1, is EADIYQTPRYLVIGTGKKITLECSQTMGHDKMYWYQQDPGMELHLIHYSYGVNSTEKGDLSSESTVSRIRTEHFPLTLESARPSHTSQYLCASSDIGQSEAFFGQGTRLTVV.

The chain recombines TRBV7-2 with TRBJ2-7; 9 nucleotides agree with TRBD1. The CDR3 is 14 residues long. The trim removed 6 bases at V and 4 bases at J, leaving 7 bases unmatched. CDR1 SGHTA and CDR2 FQGNSA come from the germline V gene. DNA for the CDR3: TGTGCCAGCAGACCAGGGACAGGGATTTACGAGCAGTACTTC. It specifies CASRPGTGIYEQYF.

This clonotype was recorded a few times. The genes are TRBV3-1 and TRBJ2-5, with 8 bases matching TRBD2. This CDR3 contains 15 residues. The ends lost 1 base at V and 11 bases at J; junction bases unmatched: 12. Per the germline V gene, CDR1 is LGHDT and CDR2 is YNNKEL (reference sequence). Here the CDR3 reads CASSQVSGGIWRQYF. In nucleotides, the CDR3 is TGTGCCAGCAGCCAAGTAAGCGGGGGCATTTGGCGGCAGTACTTC.

This clonotype was observed a handful of times. This rearrangement joins TRBV10-1 to TRBJ2-7, with D perhaps TRBD1 (5 bases). CDR3 length: 13 residues. Looked up from germline, CDR1 is WNHNN and CDR2 is SYGVQD (reference sequence). Trimming pared 6 bases from V and 5 bases from J, leaving 14 bases between. The CDR3 sequence is CASSAQVDDEQYF. The CDR3 DNA is TGCGCCAGCAGCGCACAGGTGGACGACGAGCAGTACTTC.

V gene TRBV29-1 combines with J gene TRBJ2-5; possible D gene TRBD1, 6 bases. This CDR3 is built from 13 residues. The ends were cut back, 4 bases at V and 3 bases at J, with 12 bases in the middle. Germline V lookup: CDR1 SQVTM, CDR2 ANQGSEA. The CDR3 spells CSVGSAGEETQYF. The CDR3 DNA is TGCAGCGTTGGGTCCGCAGGGGAAGAGACCCAGTACTTC.

This clonotype was observed a few times. V usage is TRBV4-2 and J usage is TRBJ2-3; no definite D call. The CDR3 extends over 14 amino acids. Germline V gene lookup returns CDR1 LGHNA and CDR2 YNFKEQ. Trimming cost V 4 bases and J 4 bases, with 12 bases left between them. The CDR3 is CASSLEPGADTQYF. For the CDR3, the DNA is TGTGCCAGCAGCCTCGAACCTGGAGCAGATACGCAGTATTTT.

In this sample, this clonotype turned up many times. Relative to the germline gene, one junction end is altered; a read error may explain this. The V gene is TRBV7-7, the J gene TRBJ2-1, with a possible D match to TRBD2 (6 bases). The CDR3 consists of 15 residues. In germline, CDR1 is SSHAT, CDR2 FNYEAQ (reference sequence). Here the CDR3 reads CASSSGGPASNEQFF. In nucleotides, the CDR3 is TGTGCTAGCAGCTCCGGGGGACCAGCTAGCAATGAGCAGTTCTTC.

The rearrangement uses TRBV2 and TRBJ2-5; 7 nucleotides align to TRBD1. J gave up 1 base and V 4 bases, and 6 bases lay outside the gene matches. Germline V lookup: CDR1 SNHLY, CDR2 FYNNEI. This CDR3 contains 15 residues. The DNA of the CDR3 is TGTGCCAGCAGTGTTAACAGGGGCCCCCAAGAGACCCAGTACTTC. Protein product: CASSVNRGPQETQYF.

This clonotype has only a few counts. The V gene is TRBV29-1, the J gene TRBJ1-2; D possibly corresponds to TRBD1 (5 bases). This CDR3 region has 14 residues. CDR1 and CDR2 from the germline V gene are SQVTM and ANQGSEA. The ends were cut back, 8 bases at V and 2 bases at J, with 18 bases in the middle. CDR3 sequence (DNA): TGCAGCACCGTCGACAGCATTCCCAACTATGGCTACACCTTC. Its protein product is CSTVDSIPNYGYTF.